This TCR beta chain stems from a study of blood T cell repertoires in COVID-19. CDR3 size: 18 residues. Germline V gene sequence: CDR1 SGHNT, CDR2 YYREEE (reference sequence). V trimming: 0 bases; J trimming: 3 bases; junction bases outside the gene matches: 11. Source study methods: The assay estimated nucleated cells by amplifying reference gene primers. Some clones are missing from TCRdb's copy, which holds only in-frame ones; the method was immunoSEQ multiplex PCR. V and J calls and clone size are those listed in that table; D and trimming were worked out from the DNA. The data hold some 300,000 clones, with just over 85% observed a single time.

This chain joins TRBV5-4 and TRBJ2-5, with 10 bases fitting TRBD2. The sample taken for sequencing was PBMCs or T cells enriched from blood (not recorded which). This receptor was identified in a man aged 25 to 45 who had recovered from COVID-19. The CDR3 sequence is CASSLVGTSAARKETQYF. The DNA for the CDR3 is TGTGCCAGCAGCTTGGTTGGGACTAGCGCCGCACGTAAAGAGACCCAGTACTTC.